These T cell receptor beta chains were read from a single sample in a study of control samples from healthy donors and cancer patients. Assay: immunoSEQ multiplex PCR; the TCRdb copy retains only in-frame clones and omits some. The repertoire holds around 150,000 clones, with approximately 86% as singletons. The material sequenced was blood. Source of these receptors: a young man in good health. CDR3s leave out the opening cysteine and the closing phenylalanine or tryptophan. The order of the fields is J gene, V gene, CDR3 protein.

TRBJ2-7,TRBV5-8,ASSNREGEQY
TRBJ1-6,TRBV7-9,ASSLGVGSPLH
TRBJ1-2,TRBV6-1,ASSDPGNYGYT
TRBJ1-5,TRBV7-9,ASSLAAGGLNQPQH
TRBJ2-1,TRBV7-9,ASSLGTSGGLDEQF
TRBJ2-1,TRBV13,ASSLTRGLAGDPSEQF
TRBJ2-2,TRBV3-1/TRBV3-2,ASSHLLAGGSGELF
TRBJ1-1,TRBV7-2,ASGPWTGRGAF
TRBJ2-5,TRBV4-2,ASSQGRAGGLETQY
TRBJ1-4,TRBV6-5,ASRPTGGREKLF
TRBJ2-7,TRBV21-1,ASSTTDNSSYEQY
TRBJ1-1,TRBV3-1/TRBV3-2,ASSTPDRVDEAF